Listed below are T cell receptor beta chains from one sample, sequenced in a study of control samples from healthy donors and cancer patients. Clones were sequenced by immunoSEQ multiplex PCR, and TCRdb holds only the in-frame ones, with some missing. Of fewer than 250,000 clones listed, 91% are singletons. Sequences were obtained from blood. The receptors originated from a man in his thirties or forties in good health. Both conserved end residues are part of each CDR3. D genes are given only for firm matches. Rows may omit the clone size; those that give it use once, few, many or a size class.

j_gene,abundance,v_gene,d_gene,CDR3nt,CDR3aa
TRBJ1-3,.,TRBV6-1,.,TGTGCCAGCAGTGCTATGCAGGGTGGCTCTGGAAACACCATATATTTT,CASSAMQGGSGNTIYF
TRBJ1-1,.,TRBV7-9,.,TGTGCCAGCAGGTCGTCGGGTGAAGCTTTCTTT,CASRSSGEAFF
TRBJ2-5,.,TRBV5-4,.,TGTGCCAGCAGCAAGGACGGGCAAGAGACCCAGTACTTC,CASSKDGQETQYF
TRBJ2-1,.,TRBV9,TRBD1,TGTGCCAGCAGCGCAACCGGACAGGGTAACGATGAGCAGTTCTTC,CASSATGQGNDEQFF
TRBJ1-6,.,TRBV27,.,TGTGCCAGCAGTTTAAGACCTAGGGTTTATAATTCACCCCTCCACTTT,CASSLRPRVYNSPLHF
TRBJ1-6,once,TRBV27,TRBD1,TGTGCCAGCAGTCCTGGCCGGGACAGAGATTCACCCCTCCACTTT,CASSPGRDRDSPLHF
TRBJ2-7,.,TRBV13,TRBD2,TGTGCCAGCAGCTTAACCTCCAGCGGGGTCTACGAGCAGTACTTC,CASSLTSSGVYEQYF
TRBJ1-5,.,TRBV6-6,TRBD1,TGTGCCAGCAGTTACTCTTCACAGGGGGGGAATCAGCCCCAGCATTTT,CASSYSSQGGNQPQHF
TRBJ1-2,.,TRBV24-1,.,TGTGCCACCAGTGACCCCGTCTCTGGCTACACCTTC,CATSDPVSGYTF
TRBJ1-2,once,TRBV27,TRBD1,TGTGCCAGCAGTCGAAACCGGGACAGGGCTTCTTGGGGCTACACCTTC,CASSRNRDRASWGYTF
TRBJ1-1,.,TRBV13,TRBD1,TGTGCCAGCAGCACCCTAGGGCCAGGGGGGAACACTGAAGCTTTCTTT,CASSTLGPGGNTEAFF
TRBJ1-3,.,TRBV2,.,TGTGCCAGCAGTGTACAGGGCTCTGGAAACACCATATATTTT,CASSVQGSGNTIYF
TRBJ2-3,.,TRBV24-1,TRBD2,TGTGCCACCAGTGACCCCGACGGGGGGTTAGGAGATACGCAGTATTTT,CATSDPDGGLGDTQYF
TRBJ2-7,.,TRBV30,TRBD2,TGTGCCTGGAGCTATGGGACTAGCTACGAGCAGTACTTC,CAWSYGTSYEQYF
TRBJ1-4,.,TRBV9,TRBD1,TGTGCCAGCAGCGTAGGAGGACAGGCGAATGAAAAACTGTTTTTT,CASSVGGQANEKLFF
TRBJ2-3,.,TRBV7-2,TRBD2,TGTGCCAGCAGCTTGGGACTAGCGCCAGATACGCAGTATTTT,CASSLGLAPDTQYF
TRBJ2-7,.,TRBV15,TRBD1,TGTGCCACCTCATCGGGACAGTCCTACGAGCAGTACTTC,CATSSGQSYEQYF
TRBJ2-7,few,TRBV2,TRBD2,TGTGCCAGCAGTGTTCGGGGGGGCAACGAGCAGTACTTC,CASSVRGGNEQYF
TRBJ1-3,.,TRBV5-1,.,TGCGCCAGCAGCTTGGTAGGGGGTGGAAACACCATATATTTT,CASSLVGGGNTIYF
TRBJ2-7,.,TRBV10-3,TRBD1,TGTGCCACCGGTCTTCGACAGGGGGACGACGAGCAGTACTTC,CATGLRQGDDEQYF
TRBJ2-7,.,TRBV5-6,TRBD2,TGTGCCAGCAGCTTAAGCGGGGGCCCCTCCTCCTACGAGCAGTACTTC,CASSLSGGPSSYEQYF
TRBJ2-3,few,TRBV4-2,.,TGTGCCAGCAGCCAAAACCCCCCGGGGACTGGATCCACAGATACGCAGTATTTT,CASSQNPPGTGSTDTQYF
TRBJ2-1,.,TRBV3-1/TRBV3-2,TRBD2,TGTGCCAGCAGCCAAGTCACTGGACTAGTCTCCTACAATGAGCAGTTCTTC,CASSQVTGLVSYNEQFF
TRBJ1-1,.,TRBV6-5,.,TGTGCCAGCAGTTACAGGGTTGGGGCTGAAGCTTTCTTT,CASSYRVGAEAFF
TRBJ1-1,.,TRBV2,.,TGTGCCAGCAGTCCCGTGGACACTGAAGCTTTCTTT,CASSPVDTEAFF
TRBJ1-2,.,TRBV7-7,.,TGTGCCAGCAGCTCCGGGCCCAACTATGGCTACACCTTC,CASSSGPNYGYTF
TRBJ1-1,.,TRBV12-2,.,TGTGCAAGTCGCTTAATTGTATCAGGGAGGGCCATGAACACTGAAGCTTTCTTT,CASRLIVSGRAMNTEAFF
TRBJ1-4,.,TRBV18,.,TGTGCCAGCTCACCCGACAGACTTAATGAAAAACTGTTTTTT,CASSPDRLNEKLFF
TRBJ2-1,.,TRBV5-5,TRBD2,TGTGCCAGCAGCTTCCCCCTAGCGGGTGGCAGTGAGCAGTTCTTC,CASSFPLAGGSEQFF
TRBJ1-5,once,TRBV6-4,TRBD1,TGTGCCGGAAGAGACAGGGATCAGCCCCAGCATTTT,CAGRDRDQPQHF
TRBJ1-1,.,TRBV2,.,TGTGCCAGCCGAGGGCGGGGGGCCTACACTGAAGCTTTCTTT,CASRGRGAYTEAFF
TRBJ1-2,.,TRBV27,.,TGTGCCAGCAGGCCGAGACGGGGCCTGTACTATGGCTACACCTTC,CASRPRRGLYYGYTF
TRBJ1-6,.,TRBV2,TRBD1,TGTGCCGGAAGGACGGGACAGGGGGCTTCACCCCTCCACTTT,CAGRTGQGASPLHF
TRBJ1-3,.,TRBV12-3/TRBV12-4,.,TGTGCCAGCAGTTTTTCAGGAAACACCATATATTTT,CASSFSGNTIYF
TRBJ1-3,.,TRBV11-2,.,TGTGCCAGCAGCTTAGGGACAGTTGGCTCTGGAAACACCATATATTTT,CASSLGTVGSGNTIYF
TRBJ2-6,.,TRBV7-9,.,TGTGCCAGCAGCTTAGAGACCTTCTCCTACTCTGGGGCCAACGTCCTGACTTTC,CASSLETFSYSGANVLTF
TRBJ2-3,.,TRBV10-3,.,TGTGCCATCGCAACGGCTTCAGGCACAGATACGCAGTATTTT,CAIATASGTDTQYF
TRBJ1-2,once,TRBV7-9,.,TGTGCCAGCAGCATTCCCGGGACAACCTATGGCTACACCTTC,CASSIPGTTYGYTF
TRBJ2-3,.,TRBV14,.,TGTGCCAGCAGCCCCCAATCCCTGGGAGATACGCAGTATTTT,CASSPQSLGDTQYF
TRBJ1-6,.,TRBV3-1/TRBV3-2,TRBD1,TGTGCCAGCAGCCTCTTTTTGACAGGGCTAAACTCACCCCTCCACTTT,CASSLFLTGLNSPLHF
TRBJ2-7,.,TRBV12-5,.,TGTGCTAGTGGACGGGACTACGAGCAGTACTTC,CASGRDYEQYF
TRBJ2-1,.,TRBV5-1,TRBD2,TGCGCCAGCAGCCCTTTGACTAGCGGGAGCTCCTACAATGAGCAGTTCTTC,CASSPLTSGSSYNEQFF
TRBJ2-5,.,TRBV7-9,.,TGTGCCAGCAGCTTCCCTGTGGGGACGGAGACCCAGTACTTC,CASSFPVGTETQYF
TRBJ2-2,.,TRBV6-2/TRBV6-3,.,TGTGCCAGCAGTTGGGGCACCAACACCGGGGAGCTGTTTTTT,CASSWGTNTGELFF
TRBJ1-1,.,TRBV30,.,TGTGCCTGGAGTTACGGGACGGGGAACACTGAAGCTTTCTTT,CAWSYGTGNTEAFF
TRBJ2-5,.,TRBV9,.,TGTGCCAGCAGCGTGGGGCAGGGGAAAGAAGAGACCCAGTACTTC,CASSVGQGKEETQYF
TRBJ2-2,.,TRBV4-1,.,TGCGCTATTCAGGGGCCCACCGGGGAGCTGTTTTTT,CAIQGPTGELFF
TRBJ1-2,.,TRBV5-6,.,TGTGCCAGCAGCGATTCTACAGGGTCCTATGGCTACACCTTC,CASSDSTGSYGYTF
TRBJ1-1,.,TRBV6-6,.,TGTGCCAGCAGCATGGGTCAGAAAGCTTTCTTT,CASSMGQKAFF
TRBJ2-3,.,TRBV27,TRBD2,TGTGCCAGCACCTCCCCAGCGGGGAACACAGATACGCAGTATTTT,CASTSPAGNTDTQYF
TRBJ2-2,.,TRBV27,TRBD2,TGTGCCAGCAGTGGACTAGCGGGGGCGAACACCGGGGAGCTGTTTTTT,CASSGLAGANTGELFF
TRBJ2-3,.,TRBV4-2,.,TGTGCCAGCAGCCAAGTAGTAGGCGGTACTAGCACAGATACGCAGTATTTT,CASSQVVGGTSTDTQYF
TRBJ1-6,.,TRBV2,TRBD1,TGTGCCAGTAAAAGACAGGGAGACGCGAATTCACCCCTCCACTTT,CASKRQGDANSPLHF
TRBJ2-1,.,TRBV6-5,TRBD2,TGTGCCAGCAAAAGCGGGGGCTCCTACAATGAGCAGTTCTTC,CASKSGGSYNEQFF